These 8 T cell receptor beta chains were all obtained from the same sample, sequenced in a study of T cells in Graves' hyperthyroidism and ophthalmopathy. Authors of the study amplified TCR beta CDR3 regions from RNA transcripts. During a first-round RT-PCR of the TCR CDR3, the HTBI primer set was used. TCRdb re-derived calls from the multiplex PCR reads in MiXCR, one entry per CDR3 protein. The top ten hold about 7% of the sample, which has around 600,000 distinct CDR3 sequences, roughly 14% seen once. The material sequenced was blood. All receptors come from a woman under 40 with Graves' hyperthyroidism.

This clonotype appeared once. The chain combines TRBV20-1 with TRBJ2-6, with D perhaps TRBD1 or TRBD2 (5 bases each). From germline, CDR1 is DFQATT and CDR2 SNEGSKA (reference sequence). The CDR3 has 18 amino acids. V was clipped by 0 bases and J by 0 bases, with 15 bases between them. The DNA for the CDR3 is TGCAGTGCTAGAGATCCGCAGGGACCTAGCTCTGGGGCCAACGTCCTGACTTTC. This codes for CSARDPQGPSSGANVLTF.

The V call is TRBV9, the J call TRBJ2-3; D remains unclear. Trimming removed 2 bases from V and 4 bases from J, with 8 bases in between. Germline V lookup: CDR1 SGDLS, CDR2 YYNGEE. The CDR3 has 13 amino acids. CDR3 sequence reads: CASSVLHADTQYF. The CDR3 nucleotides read TGTGCCAGCAGCGTTTTGCACGCAGATACGCAGTATTTT.

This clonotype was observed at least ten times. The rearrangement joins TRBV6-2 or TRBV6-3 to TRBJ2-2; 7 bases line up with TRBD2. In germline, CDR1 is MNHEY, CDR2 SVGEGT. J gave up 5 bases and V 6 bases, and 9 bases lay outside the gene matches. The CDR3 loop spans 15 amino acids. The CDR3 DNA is TGTGCCAGCAGCTATACTAGCGAGGGGACCGGGGAGCTGTTTTTT. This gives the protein CASSYTSEGTGELFF.

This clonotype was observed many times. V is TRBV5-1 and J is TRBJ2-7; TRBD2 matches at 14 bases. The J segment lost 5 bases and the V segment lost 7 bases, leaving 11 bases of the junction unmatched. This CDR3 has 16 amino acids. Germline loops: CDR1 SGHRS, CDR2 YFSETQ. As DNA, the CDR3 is TGCGCCAGCCAAATTCCCGGGACTAGCGGGAGTAACGAGCAGTACTTC. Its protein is CASQIPGTSGSNEQYF.

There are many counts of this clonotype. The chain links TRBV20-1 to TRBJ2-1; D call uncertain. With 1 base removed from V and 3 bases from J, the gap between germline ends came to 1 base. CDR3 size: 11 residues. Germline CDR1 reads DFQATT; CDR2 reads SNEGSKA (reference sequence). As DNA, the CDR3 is TGCAGTGCTAGAGTCTACAATGAGCAGTTCTTC. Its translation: CSARVYNEQFF.

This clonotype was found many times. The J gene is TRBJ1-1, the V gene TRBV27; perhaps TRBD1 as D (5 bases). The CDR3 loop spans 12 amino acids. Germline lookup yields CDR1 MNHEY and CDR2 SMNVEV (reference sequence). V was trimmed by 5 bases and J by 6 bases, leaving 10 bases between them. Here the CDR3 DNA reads TGTGCCAGCAGTAATTCCAGGGCTGAAGCTTTCTTT. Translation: CASSNSRAEAFF.

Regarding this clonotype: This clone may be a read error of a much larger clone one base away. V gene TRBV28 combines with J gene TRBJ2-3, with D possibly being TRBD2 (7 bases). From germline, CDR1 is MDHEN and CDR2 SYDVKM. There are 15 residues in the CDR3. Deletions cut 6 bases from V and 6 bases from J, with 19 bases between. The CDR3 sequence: CASRPRGAGPDTQYF. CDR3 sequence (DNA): TGTGCCAGCAGGCCACGGGGGGCAGGTCCGGATACGCAGTATTTT.

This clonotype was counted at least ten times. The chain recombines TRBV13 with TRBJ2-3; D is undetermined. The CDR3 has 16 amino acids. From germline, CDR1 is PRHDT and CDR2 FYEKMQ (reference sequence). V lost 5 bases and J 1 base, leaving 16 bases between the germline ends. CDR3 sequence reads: CASSPRSGRGTDTQYF. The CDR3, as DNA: TGTGCCAGCAGCCCTCGGAGTGGGCGTGGCACAGATACGCAGTATTTT. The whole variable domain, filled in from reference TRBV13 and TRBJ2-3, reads AAGVIQSPRHLIKEKRETATLKCYPIPRHDTVYWYQQGPGQDPQFLISFYEKMQSDKGSIPDRFSAQQFSDYHSELNMSSLELGDSALYFCASSPRSGRGTDTQYFGPGTRLTVL.